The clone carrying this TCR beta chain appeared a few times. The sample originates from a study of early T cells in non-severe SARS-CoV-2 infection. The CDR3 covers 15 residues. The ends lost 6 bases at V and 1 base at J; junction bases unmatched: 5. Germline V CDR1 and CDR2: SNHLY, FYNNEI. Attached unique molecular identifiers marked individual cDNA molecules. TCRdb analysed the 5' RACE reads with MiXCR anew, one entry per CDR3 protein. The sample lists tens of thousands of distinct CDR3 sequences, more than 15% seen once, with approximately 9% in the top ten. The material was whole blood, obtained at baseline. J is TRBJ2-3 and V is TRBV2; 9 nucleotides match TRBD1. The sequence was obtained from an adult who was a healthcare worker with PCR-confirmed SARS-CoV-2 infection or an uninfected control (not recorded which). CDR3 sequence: CASRMTGGRTDTQYF. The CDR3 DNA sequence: TGTGCCAGCAGGATGACAGGGGGGCGCACAGATACGCAGTATTTT.